This paragraph reports one T cell receptor (beta chain). Its antigen specificity is not known. No base-level quality is on record; no much larger clone is a single base apart. V is clipped by 10 bases and J by 2 bases, and the sequence between their germline boundaries is 9 bases long. From the cysteine through the phenylalanine, the CDR3 covers 12 amino acids. This entry keeps only the CDR3 DNA: 36 bases, framed from base 1. From a lookup of the germline V gene, CDR1 and CDR2 are MDHEN and SYDVKM. These data originate in a study of CD8 T cells in Susac syndrome (dated by TCRdb to between 2017 and 2020). General notes on the study: Whether CD8+ T cell activation and differentiation in Susac syndrome was antigen driven was tested using repertoire sequencing. The full study reports these points: The number of individuals in the TCR sequencing and HLA analysis was recognized as being relatively small.

RNA was extracted with the RNeasy kit and roughly 0.45 to 1 ug was reverse transcribed using random hexamers. The immunoSEQ multiplex PCR assay, covering 54 Vbeta and 13 Jbeta segments, was used to amplify TCR beta CDR3 regions. PCR amplification bias was corrected by using a synthetic template baseline for primer optimization and computational correction. Concerning the study's data processing: Reads were annotated to V, D and J genes according to IMGT and were analyzed with immunoSEQ Analyzer, with only productive sequences retained. To calculate clonality, Shannon entropy was normalized by log2 of the number of productive unique sequences and then subtracted from one. For each patient and control, public and private clones were evaluated within the 100 most prevalent clones. A clone was defined as Susac-specific if it was absent from the healthy and MS cohorts, from around 960 published viral clones and from other ImmuneACCESS disease sequences. TCRdb handled the public reads itself, with Q25 trimming in fastp and clone calling in MiXCR, and kept productive beta chains. CDR3 protein sequences are deduplicated, and each keeps its most common genes and DNA. The V and J calls were not made by the authors but by TCRdb's processing. This sample holds around 190,000 distinct CDR3 sequences; roughly 94% were observed only once. Around 0.1% of the sample comes from the top ten.

Peripheral blood CD8+ and CD4+ T cells from healthy donors, Susac syndrome patients and multiple sclerosis patients were profiled using high-throughput TCR beta sequencing. The healthy donors served as controls matched for age and sex. Bulk CD8+ and CD4+ T cells were purified by magnetic negative isolation, while CD8+ TEMRA cells were enriched using FACS. Blood was collected in EDTA tubes and processed within 24 hours, with PBMCs isolated through density gradient centrifugation. PBMCs intended for TCR sequencing were frozen in liquid nitrogen and were later thawed in a 37 degrees C water bath. The sorted or isolated CD4+, CD8+ and CD8+ TEMRA cells had a purity of 90% or higher.

The chain links TRBV28 with TRBJ1-5; the D gene assignment is ambiguous. The material sequenced was CD4+ T cells from PBMCs. The clonotype originates from a human donor in good health. The CDR3 protein is CATVSGNQPQHF. The nucleotides read TGTGCCACGGTGTCCGGCAATCAGCCCCAGCATTTT.